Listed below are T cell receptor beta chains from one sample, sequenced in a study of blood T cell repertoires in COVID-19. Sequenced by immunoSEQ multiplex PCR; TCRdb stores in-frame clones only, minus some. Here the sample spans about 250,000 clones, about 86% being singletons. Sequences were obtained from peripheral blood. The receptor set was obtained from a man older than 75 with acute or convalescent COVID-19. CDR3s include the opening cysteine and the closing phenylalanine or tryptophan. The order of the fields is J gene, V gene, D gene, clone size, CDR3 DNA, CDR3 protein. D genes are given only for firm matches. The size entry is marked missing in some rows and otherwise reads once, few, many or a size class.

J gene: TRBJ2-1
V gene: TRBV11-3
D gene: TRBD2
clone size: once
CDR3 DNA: TGTGCCAGCAGCTTAAGCGGGAGCTCCTACAATGAGCAGTTCTTC
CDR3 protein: CASSLSGSSYNEQFF

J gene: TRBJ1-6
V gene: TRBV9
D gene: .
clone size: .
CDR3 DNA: TGTGCCAGCAGCCCCCGGTCCAACGGTTCACCCCTCCACTTT
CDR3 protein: CASSPRSNGSPLHF

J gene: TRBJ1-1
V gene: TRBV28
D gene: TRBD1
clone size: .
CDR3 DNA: TGTGCCAGCAGTTTATCCCGGACAGGGAGGGGAGGTGAAGCTTTCTTT
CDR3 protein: CASSLSRTGRGGEAFF

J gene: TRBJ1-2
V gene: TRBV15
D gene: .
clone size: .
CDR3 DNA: TGTGCCACCAGCAGGAAGCTCGACGCGGGGGACTATGGCTACACCTTC
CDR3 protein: CATSRKLDAGDYGYTF

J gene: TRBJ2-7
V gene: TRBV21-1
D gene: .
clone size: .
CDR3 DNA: TGTGCCAGCAGTCTCGGGCAGGGGTCCTACGAGCAGTACTTC
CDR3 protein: CASSLGQGSYEQYF

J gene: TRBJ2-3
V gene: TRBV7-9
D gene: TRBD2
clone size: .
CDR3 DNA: TGTGCCAGCAGCCCCGCGGGGGGCACAGATACGCAGTATTTT
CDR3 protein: CASSPAGGTDTQYF

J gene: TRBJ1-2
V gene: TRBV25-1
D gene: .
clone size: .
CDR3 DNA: TGTGCCAGCAGTTACACAGGGTCTGGCTACACCTTC
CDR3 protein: CASSYTGSGYTF

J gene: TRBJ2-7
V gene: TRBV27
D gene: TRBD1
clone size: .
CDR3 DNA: TGTGCCAGTAACAGAGGGACCGGGACAGGGGGCGCCGAGCAGTACTTC
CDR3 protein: CASNRGTGTGGAEQYF

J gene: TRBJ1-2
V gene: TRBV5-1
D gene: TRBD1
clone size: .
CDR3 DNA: TGCGCCAGCAGCCCTGGGACAGGAGCCTTTAACTATGGCTACACCTTC
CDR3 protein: CASSPGTGAFNYGYTF

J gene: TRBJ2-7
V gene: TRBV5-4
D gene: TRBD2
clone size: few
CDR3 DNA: TGTGCCAGCAGCTGGGGACTAGCGGGAGGACGCTACGAGCAGTACTTC
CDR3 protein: CASSWGLAGGRYEQYF

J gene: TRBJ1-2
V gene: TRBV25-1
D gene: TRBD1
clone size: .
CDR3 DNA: TGTGCCAGCAGTACACCCGGGACAGGGAGAGGCTACACCTTC
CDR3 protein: CASSTPGTGRGYTF

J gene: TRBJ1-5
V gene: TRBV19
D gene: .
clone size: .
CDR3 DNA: TGTGCCAGTAGTATCCTGCGCACCCGCTATAGCAATCAGCCCCAGCATTTT
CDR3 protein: CASSILRTRYSNQPQHF

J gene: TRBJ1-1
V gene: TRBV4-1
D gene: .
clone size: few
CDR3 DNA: TGCGCCAGCAGCGGGGGCAGACAGGAATGGAACACTGAAGCTTTCTTT
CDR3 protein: CASSGGRQEWNTEAFF

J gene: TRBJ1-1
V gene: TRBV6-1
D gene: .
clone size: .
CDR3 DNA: TGTGCCAGCAGTGAGGGTCAGGGGCAAATGAACACTGAAGCTTTCTTT
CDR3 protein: CASSEGQGQMNTEAFF

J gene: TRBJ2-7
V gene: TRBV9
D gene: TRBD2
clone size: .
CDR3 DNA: TGTGCCAGCAGCTTCCAGGGACTAGGAGGGTTCCACGAGCAGTACTTC
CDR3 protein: CASSFQGLGGFHEQYF

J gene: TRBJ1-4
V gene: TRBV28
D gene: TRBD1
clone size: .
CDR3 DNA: TGTGCCAGCAGTTCACCCGGGACAGTTAATGAAAAACTGTTTTTT
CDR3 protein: CASSSPGTVNEKLFF

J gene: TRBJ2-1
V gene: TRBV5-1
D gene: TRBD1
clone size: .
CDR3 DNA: TGCGCCAGCAGCGAGGGGGCGCGCACCTACAATGAGCAGTTCTTC
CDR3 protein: CASSEGARTYNEQFF

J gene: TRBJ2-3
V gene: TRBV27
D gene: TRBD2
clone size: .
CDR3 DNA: TGTGCCAGCAGTTTAAGCCCGCCGGGGATCCTAAAGCGGGGGGGCGGAGATACGCAGTATTTT
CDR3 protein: CASSLSPPGILKRGGGDTQYF

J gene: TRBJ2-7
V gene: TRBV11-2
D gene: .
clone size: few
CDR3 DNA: TGTGCCAGCAGCCAACAAATTCGGGACGAGCAGTACTTC
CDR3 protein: CASSQQIRDEQYF

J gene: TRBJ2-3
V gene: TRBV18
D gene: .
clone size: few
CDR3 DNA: TGTGCCAGCTCACCAGTTCCCTACAGGGTCGGGGGCACAGATACGCAGTATTTT
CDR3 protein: CASSPVPYRVGGTDTQYF